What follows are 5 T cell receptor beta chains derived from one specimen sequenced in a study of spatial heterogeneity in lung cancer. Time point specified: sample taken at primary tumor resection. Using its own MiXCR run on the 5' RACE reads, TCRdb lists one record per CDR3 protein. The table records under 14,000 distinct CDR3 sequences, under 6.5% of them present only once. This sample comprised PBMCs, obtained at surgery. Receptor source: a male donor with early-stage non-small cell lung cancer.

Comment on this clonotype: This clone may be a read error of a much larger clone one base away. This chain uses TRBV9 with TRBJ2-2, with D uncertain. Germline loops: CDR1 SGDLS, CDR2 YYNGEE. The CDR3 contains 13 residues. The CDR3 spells CPSSADLWGELFF. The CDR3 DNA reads TGTCCCAGCAGCGCCGACCTGTGGGGGGAGCTGTTTTTT.

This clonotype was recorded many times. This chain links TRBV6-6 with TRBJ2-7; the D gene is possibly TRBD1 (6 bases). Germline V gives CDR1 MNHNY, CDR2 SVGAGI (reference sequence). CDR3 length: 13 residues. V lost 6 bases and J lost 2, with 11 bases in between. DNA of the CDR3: TGTGCCAGCAGCCCCCGGGACACCTACGAGCAGTACTTC. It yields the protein CASSPRDTYEQYF.

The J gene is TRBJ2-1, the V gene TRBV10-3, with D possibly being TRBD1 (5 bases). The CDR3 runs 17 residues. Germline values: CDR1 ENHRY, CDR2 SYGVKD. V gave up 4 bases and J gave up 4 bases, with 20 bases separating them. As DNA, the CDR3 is TGTGCCATCAGTGTTCAGGGTCGAAATATGTCGTACAATGAGCAGTTCTTC. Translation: CAISVQGRNMSYNEQFF.

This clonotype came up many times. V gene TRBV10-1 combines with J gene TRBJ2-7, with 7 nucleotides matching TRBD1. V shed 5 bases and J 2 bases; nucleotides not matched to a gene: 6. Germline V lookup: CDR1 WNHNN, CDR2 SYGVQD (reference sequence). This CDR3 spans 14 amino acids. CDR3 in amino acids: CASSPRGPPYEQYF. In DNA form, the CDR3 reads TGCGCCAGCAGTCCAAGGGGGCCTCCCTACGAGCAGTACTTC.

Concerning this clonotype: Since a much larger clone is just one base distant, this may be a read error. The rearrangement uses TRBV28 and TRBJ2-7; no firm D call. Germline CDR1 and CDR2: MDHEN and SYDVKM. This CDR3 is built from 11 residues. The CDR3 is CAGSRYDEQYF. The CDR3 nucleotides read TGTGCCGGCAGCCGATACGACGAGCAGTACTTC.